This TCR beta chain is from a study of pediatric ulcerative colitis (dated by TCRdb to between 2017 and 2020). Turning to the overall study: Among the ulcerative colitis patients, seven had pancolitis and two had left-sided colitis, and histology in every patient was consistent with ulcerative colitis. From under ten newly diagnosed, treatment-naive pediatric ulcerative colitis patients and a few non-IBD control children, paired blood and rectal samples were collected. The Pediatric Ulcerative Colitis Activity Index classified a couple of patients as having mild disease, several as having moderate disease and three as having acute severe colitis.

Remarks on this clone: No cognate antigen has been identified for it. No much larger clone exists at a distance of one base, and base qualities are not known.

During colonoscopy, one to two rectal pinch biopsies were obtained for research purposes. No immunosuppressive medication had been given to the ulcerative colitis patients before the diagnostic colonoscopy. Before DNA isolation, rectal biopsies were subjected to proteinase K digestion. The Wizard kit (Promega) was used to extract genomic DNA from both blood and intestinal samples. Through the immunoSEQ TRB Survey service, multiplex V and J primers were used to amplify rearranged CDR3 beta regions from genomic DNA. Survey-level sequencing depth of up to 500,000 reads per sample was used to keep depth equal across samples. The libraries were purified and pooled, then sequenced using Illumina technology. As for how the authors treated the data: Productive clonality, sample overlap, pairwise scatters, CDR3 beta length, V/D/J gene usage and productiveness were assessed with immunoSEQ online tools. Calculated diversity was defined as the number of unique rearrangements divided by total templates, multiplied by 100, and Shannon and Simpson indices were computed as well. Principal component analysis used the R prcomp function and ggbiplot package on Z-score normalized data. Morisita's index was used to measure clonal overlap between blood and rectum within each subject. TCRdb limited this immuneACCESS table to in-frame rearrangements with V and J called. A share of clones is missing; checked studies link under half to unresolved V genes, and the rest is unexplained. The V and J calls and clone size are taken from that table; D and trimming were inferred from the DNA. The sample records tens of thousands of clones, over 60% of which are singletons. The top ten constitute about a sixth of the sample.

The CDR3 runs 15 amino acids, cysteine and phenylalanine included. Of the read, only the CDR3 DNA is kept; its 45 bases are in frame from base 1. The junction carries 14 bases between V and J, which are trimmed by 0 bases and 5 bases respectively. For CDR1 and CDR2, the germline V gene lists SGHTA and FQGTGA. The research as a whole found: With only four individuals, the healthy control group was small. Features of the rectal repertoire distinguished controls, mild-moderate colitis patients and acute severe colitis patients, and in acute severe colitis rectal diversity was lower because of clonal expansions. Because the repertoires came from total lymphocyte DNA, rare subsets such as regulatory T cells may have patterns that are not reflected. For technical reasons, the blood samples of two patients yielded substantially fewer templates, so those samples were excluded from the blood-rectal overlap analysis. Rectal pinch biopsies may have included blood-derived T cells, especially in patients with overt colitis. A couple of rectal CDR3 clonotypes were found in every ulcerative colitis patient but in no control. Compared with controls, ulcerative colitis patients showed significantly higher autologous blood-rectal clonal overlap, a finding that suggests increased T cell trafficking to inflamed tissue.

The chain joins TRBV7-3 to TRBJ2-7; the D gene could be TRBD1 or TRBD2, each one agreeing over 5 bases. The sequence was collected from a boy between 10 and 17 years old with severe ulcerative colitis. Specimen: gut tissue. This receptor carries the CDR3 CASSLTGRGRDEQYF. In nucleotide form, the sequence is TGTGCCAGCAGCTTAACCGGTCGGGGCCGGGACGAGCAGTACTTC.